The rows below give T cell receptor beta chains drawn from one sample of a study of blood T cells in healthy people across ages. TCRdb itself ran the 5' RACE reads through MiXCR, one entry per CDR3 protein. The sample has some 670,000 distinct CDR3 sequences; over 40% are singletons. The sequenced sample consisted of blood. The source of these receptors is a woman older than 75 in good health. Both conserved end residues are part of each CDR3.

J gene,V gene,CDR3 protein
TRBJ1-2,TRBV4-3,CASSQDLGSGTGPYGYTF
TRBJ2-1,TRBV12-3/TRBV12-4,CASSLGGTGRFDEQFF
TRBJ2-1,TRBV12-3/TRBV12-4,CAIQLALYNEQFF
TRBJ2-6,TRBV14,CASSQDLIGFGANVLTF
TRBJ1-2,TRBV30,CAWSVPPGGISYGYTF
TRBJ2-3,TRBV7-3,CASSVSGGAQNTQYF
TRBJ2-1,TRBV25-1,CATGKARGPVYEQFF
TRBJ1-1,TRBV27,CASSYRQSLGTEAFF
TRBJ2-2,TRBV3-1,CASTLTSGRRTGELFF
TRBJ1-5,TRBV18,CASSPTSLVAGNQPQHF
TRBJ2-1,TRBV16,CACSQGGGPYNEQFF
TRBJ2-3,TRBV6-6,CASSYGWSGKITDTQYF
TRBJ1-1,TRBV20-1,CSAAAAGTEAFF
TRBJ1-2,TRBV4-3,CASSQDAGTSAGYGYTF
TRBJ2-1,TRBV20-1,CSARDGSGSTYNEQFF
TRBJ2-3,TRBV12-3/TRBV12-4,CASSFRGADTQYF
TRBJ2-2,TRBV7-2,CASSLVGRPAPSRMAGELFF
TRBJ2-7,TRBV4-2,CASSLPLNEGVNMMQYF
TRBJ2-4,TRBV27,CASGPLIAKNIQYF
TRBJ2-3,TRBV20-1,CSARDARSDTQYF
TRBJ1-6,TRBV10-3,CAISETPGQDNSPLHF
TRBJ2-7,TRBV30,CAWGTTYEQYF
TRBJ2-5,TRBV5-1,CASSLVTSQETQYF
TRBJ2-4,TRBV7-8,CASSLTVGFAKNIQYF
TRBJ2-1,TRBV29-1,CSAGGRDREQFF
-,TRBV15,CATSTSSGLADEQYF
TRBJ2-3,TRBV11-1,CASSSRDFGTDTQYF
TRBJ1-2,TRBV7-3,CASSLGITQTGDYGYTF
TRBJ2-7,TRBV5-1,CASSFGVISYEQYF
TRBJ1-2,TRBV25-1,CASSEFLNNYGYTF
TRBJ2-7,TRBV6-6,CASSRTGQTTKQYF
TRBJ1-4,TRBV5-4,CASSRGGRREKLFF
TRBJ1-4,TRBV21-1,CASRPEGSTNEKLFF
TRBJ2-2,TRBV20-1,CSAPSTGVTGELFF
TRBJ1-1,TRBV7-3,CASSARGRGREAFF
TRBJ1-1,TRBV29-1,CSVERRPEAFF
TRBJ2-1,TRBV7-9,CASSHSDEQFF
TRBJ2-7,TRBV3-1,CASSVQVPPYEQYF
-,TRBV7-2,CASSLAGGPDEQYF
TRBJ1-2,TRBV20-1,CSARGANNYGYTF